The clone carrying this TCR beta chain has only a few counts. The CDR3 contains 16 residues. Germline-derived CDR1 and CDR2 are KGHSH and LQKENI. The ends lost 0 bases at V and 5 bases at J; junction bases unmatched: 9. These data come from a study of cytotoxic CD8 clonotypes in ibrutinib-treated CLL. Study-level background: Partial response occurred in roughly 25 patients and complete response in 2; at median about 72 months, approximately 15 remained remitted and approximately 12 progressed. Following treatment for a median roughly twelve months, range 6 to 36, response samples were then taken.

Generated by immunoSEQ multiplex PCR, the TCRdb table keeps only in-frame clones and is missing some. The sample comprises 40,000 to 60,000 clones, approximately 50% of which are singletons, and 32% rests with the top ten. This chain joins TRBV18 and TRBJ1-1, with 7 bases fitting TRBD1. The material sequenced was PBMCs, taken after 12 months of ibrutinib treatment. This clonotype was sampled from a human donor with chronic lymphocytic leukemia. Here the CDR3 DNA reads TGTGCCAGCTCACCACCGGCGACAGGGTTGGGGACTGAAGCTTTCTTT. Amino acid sequence: CASSPPATGLGTEAFF.